This T cell receptor beta chain came from a study of blood T cell repertoires in COVID-19. In this sample, this clone turned up once. The germline V gene encodes CDR1 MNHNS and CDR2 SASEGT. V was trimmed by 2 bases and J by 5 bases, leaving 18 bases between them. The CDR3 is 16 residues long. Produced via immunoSEQ multiplex PCR; TCRdb's table is partial and in-frame only. The sample contains fewer than 200,000 clones, 75% to 90% of which appear only once. This TCR was recovered from a woman aged 60-75 years with acute or convalescent COVID-19. The genes are TRBV6-1 and TRBJ2-5; weak D call: TRBD2 (6 bases). The sequencing sample was made of peripheral blood. CDR3 DNA: TGTGCCAGCAGTGAAAAGGTCGGCCTAGCGATCGAGACCCAGTACTTC. Encoded protein: CASSEKVGLAIETQYF.